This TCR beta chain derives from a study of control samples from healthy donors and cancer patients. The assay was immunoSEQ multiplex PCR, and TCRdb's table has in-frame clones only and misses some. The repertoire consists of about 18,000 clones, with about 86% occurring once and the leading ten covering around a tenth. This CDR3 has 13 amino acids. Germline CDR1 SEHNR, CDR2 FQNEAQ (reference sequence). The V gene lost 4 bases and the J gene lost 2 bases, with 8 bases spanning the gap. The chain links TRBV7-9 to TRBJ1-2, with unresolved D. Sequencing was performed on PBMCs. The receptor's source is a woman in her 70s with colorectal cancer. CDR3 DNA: TGTGCCAGCAGCTCCGGGCCGAACTATGGCTACACCTTC. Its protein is CASSSGPNYGYTF.